Presented here are 18 T cell receptor beta chains from one specimen sequenced in a study of blood T cell repertoires in COVID-19. Sequencing used immunoSEQ multiplex PCR; TCRdb keeps in-frame clones, though not all of them. The sample has about 250,000 clones; approximately 88% are singletons. Input material: peripheral blood. These receptors were taken from a woman in her 30s with COVID-19, enrolled during active disease.

The J gene is TRBJ1-5, the V gene TRBV19; D is ambiguous. CDR1 and CDR2 from the germline V gene are LNHDA and SQIVND (reference sequence). The CDR3 loop spans 12 amino acids. V lost 2 bases and J lost 6, with 5 bases in between. In nucleotides, the CDR3 is TGTGCCAGTAGTATAAGGAGTCAGCCCCAGCATTTT. Its translation: CASSIRSQPQHF.

The CDR3 nucleotides are TGTGCCAGCACCATGGGGGGGTCCCTACCCTACGAGCAGTACTTC. Its translation: CASTMGGSLPYEQYF. The chain couples TRBV28 to TRBJ2-7, with 7 bases that match TRBD2. The germline CDR1 and CDR2 sequences are MDHEN and SYDVKM. The CDR3 has 15 residues. V lost 7 bases and J lost 2; bases outside the gene matches: 11.

In the case of this clone: Germline is not matched at one junction end, which may reflect a read error. The CDR3 coding sequence is TGTGCCAGCAACCCCGGGACTACCTCCCACAATGAGCAGTTCTTC. It is translated as CASNPGTTSHNEQFF. The chain recombines TRBV3-1 (or the pseudogene TRBV3-2) with TRBJ2-1; 7 bases line up with TRBD2. Germline-derived CDR1 and CDR2 are LGHDT and YNNKEL (reference sequence). CDR3 length equals 15 residues.

The rearrangement uses TRBV7-9 and TRBJ2-2, with a weak D call TRBD2 (7 bases). The V gene's germline CDR1 is SEHNR and CDR2 FQNEAQ (reference sequence). The CDR3 has 15 residues. Trimming removed 5 bases at V and 5 bases at J, with 15 bases between. CDR3 DNA sequence: TGTGCCAGCAGCCCGAGGGGGGGAGCGACCGGGGAGCTGTTTTTT. Translation gives CASSPRGGATGELFF.

This clone was seen just once. V gene TRBV7-9 combines with J gene TRBJ1-1; D gene ambiguous. With 4 bases removed from V and 0 bases from J, the gap between germline ends came to 12 bases. Germline values: CDR1 SEHNR, CDR2 FQNEAQ (reference sequence). The CDR3 sequence is 15 residues long. This chain's CDR3 is CASSSRLFMNTEAFF. The CDR3 DNA sequence: TGTGCCAGCAGCTCCCGACTGTTCATGAACACTGAAGCTTTCTTT.

The V and J genes are TRBV9 and TRBJ1-2; D is unresolved. The CDR3 is 17 residues long. Germline CDR1 is SGDLS and CDR2 is YYNGEE. Trimming cost V 4 bases and J 10 bases, with 29 bases left between them. The CDR3 loop reads CASSPPFGEPPYVDYTF. The CDR3 DNA reads as TGTGCCAGCAGCCCACCATTCGGGGAACCGCCATATGTAGACTACACCTTC.

The chain employs TRBV7-8 and TRBJ2-7; TRBD2 agrees at 11 bases. Germline V gene data show CDR1 as SGHVS and CDR2 as FQNEAQ. J lost 4 bases, V lost 2 bases, and 10 bases had no gene match. The CDR3 has 17 residues. CDR3 in DNA: TGTGCCAGCAGCTTACAAGTCCTAGCGGGGGGAAGATACGAGCAGTACTTC. This codes for CASSLQVLAGGRYEQYF.

V and J are TRBV7-6 and TRBJ2-3, with D perhaps matching TRBD2 (5 bases). Trimming removed 8 bases at V and 0 bases at J, with 15 bases between. CDR3 size: 15 residues. Germline V gene lookup returns CDR1 SGHVS and CDR2 FNYEAQ. CDR3 nucleotide sequence: TGTGCCAGCGGGATCGGGGAAACTAGCACAGATACGCAGTATTTT. Encoded protein: CASGIGETSTDTQYF.

The chain carries TRBV5-6 and TRBJ2-4; 7 positions match TRBD1. Per germline, CDR1 SGHDT and CDR2 YYEEEE. Losses at the gene ends were 3 bases for V and 8 bases for J; bases not matched to a gene: 8. This CDR3 contains 14 residues. The CDR3: CASSYRQGRDIQYF. The DNA of the CDR3 is TGTGCCAGCAGCTACCGACAGGGAAGGGACATTCAGTACTTC. Supplemented by reference TRBV5-6 and TRBJ2-4, the full variable domain reads DAGVTQSPTHLIKTRGQQVTLRCSPKSGHDTVSWYQQALGQGPQFIFQYYEEEERQRGNFPDRFSGHQFPNYSSELNVNALLLGDSALYLCASSYRQGRDIQYFGAGTRLSVL.

CDR3 DNA: TGTGCCAGCAGCCGGGGCCTCTCTGGAAACACCATATATTTT. Its protein product is CASSRGLSGNTIYF. This chain uses TRBV6-2 or TRBV6-3 with TRBJ1-3; D may be TRBD1 (5 bases). Germline lookup yields CDR1 MNHEY and CDR2 SVGEGT. The V end was cut by 6 bases, the J end by 0 bases, with 9 bases between. The CDR3 extends over 14 amino acids.

The V and J genes are TRBV5-1 and TRBJ2-3; TRBD2 aligns across 8 bases. The CDR3 has 16 amino acids. CDR1 and CDR2 (germline): SGHRS, YFSETQ. The V and J ends lost 1 base and 7 bases, in that order; junction bases with no gene match: 11. CDR3 protein: CASSLRAGLARNTQYF. The CDR3 DNA reads as TGCGCCAGCAGCTTGCGGGCCGGACTAGCACGCAATACGCAGTATTTT.

A single count supports this clone. The chain couples TRBV27 to TRBJ2-1, with 7 bases that match TRBD1. The CDR3 is made up of 11 amino acids. V lost 4 bases, J lost 10 bases, and 1 base stayed unmatched. In germline, CDR1 is MNHEY, CDR2 SMNVEV (reference sequence). This CDR3 reads CASSSQGEQFF. DNA for the CDR3: TGTGCCAGCAGTTCACAGGGGGAGCAGTTCTTC.

The chain is built from TRBV11-3 and TRBJ2-7; 11 bases match TRBD2. The CDR3 has 14 residues. The trim removed 5 bases at V and 7 bases at J, leaving 7 bases unmatched. CDR1 is SGHNT and CDR2 is YENEEA in the germline V gene. The CDR3 is CASSQGVAGGEQYV. CDR3 coding DNA: TGTGCCAGCAGCCAGGGGGTAGCGGGAGGGGAGCAGTACGTC.

The gene calls are TRBV5-1 and TRBJ1-4; 7 positions agree with TRBD1. This CDR3 contains 16 residues. V shed 1 base and J 4 bases; nucleotides not matched to a gene: 7. Germline V gives CDR1 SGHRS, CDR2 YFSETQ. CDR3 nucleotides: TGCGCCAGCAGCTTGTACCGGACAGGAGATAATGAAAAACTGTTTTTT. This codes for CASSLYRTGDNEKLFF.

J is TRBJ2-2 and V is TRBV5-1; the D gene is possibly TRBD1 (5 bases). The V end lost 3 bases, the J end lost 4 bases, and 22 bases lay between the germline ends. Germline V gene sequence: CDR1 SGHRS, CDR2 YFSETQ. This CDR3 is 18 amino acids long. Written as DNA, the CDR3 is TGCGCCAGCAGCTCTCCAATCGGAACAGGAGAACGCACCGGGGAGCTGTTTTTT. Its translation: CASSSPIGTGERTGELFF.

The V call is TRBV13, the J call TRBJ2-1, with 12 bases that match TRBD2. This CDR3 spans 19 amino acids. After removal of 0 bases from V and 10 bases from J, the junction contained 16 bases not matched to a gene. Germline CDR1 PRHDT, CDR2 FYEKMQ (reference sequence). The CDR3 here is CASSLGLAGGRFWFPEQFF. The CDR3, as DNA: TGTGCCAGCAGCTTAGGCCTAGCGGGGGGGCGCTTTTGGTTTCCGGAGCAGTTCTTC.

In this sample, this clone turned up once. This rearrangement joins TRBV5-1 to TRBJ2-4; 9 bases align to TRBD1. V was clipped by 0 bases and J by 6 bases; unmatched bases: 4. Germline CDR1 SGHRS, CDR2 YFSETQ. This CDR3 has 15 amino acids. The CDR3 coding sequence is TGCGCCAGCAGCTTGGCGGCGGGACAGGGAAACATTCAGTACTTC. Translating gives CASSLAAGQGNIQYF.

V gene TRBV27 combines with J gene TRBJ1-1, with 9 positions matching TRBD1. V gave up 5 bases and J gave up 4 bases; unmatched junction bases: 14. This CDR3 is built from 17 residues. Germline CDR1 and CDR2: MNHEY and SMNVEV (reference sequence). CDR3: CASSARTGGAPSTEAFF. The CDR3 DNA reads as TGTGCCAGCAGTGCCCGAACAGGGGGCGCCCCGAGCACTGAAGCTTTCTTT.